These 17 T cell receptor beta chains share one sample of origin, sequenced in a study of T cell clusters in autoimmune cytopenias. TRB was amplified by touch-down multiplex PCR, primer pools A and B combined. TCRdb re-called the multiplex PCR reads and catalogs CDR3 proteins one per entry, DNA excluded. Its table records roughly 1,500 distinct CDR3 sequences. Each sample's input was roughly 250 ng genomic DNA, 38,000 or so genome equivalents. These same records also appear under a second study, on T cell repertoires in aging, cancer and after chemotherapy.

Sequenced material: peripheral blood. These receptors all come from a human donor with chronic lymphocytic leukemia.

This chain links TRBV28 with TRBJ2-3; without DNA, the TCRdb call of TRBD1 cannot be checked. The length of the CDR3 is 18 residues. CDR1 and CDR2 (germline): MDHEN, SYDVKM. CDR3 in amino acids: CASSSYPGTGDRTDTQYF. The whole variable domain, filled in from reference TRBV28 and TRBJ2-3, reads DVKVTQSSRYLVKRTGEKVFLECVQDMDHENMFWYRQDPGLGLRLIYFSYDVKMKEKGDIPEGYSVSREKKERFSLILESASTNQTSMYLCASSSYPGTGDRTDTQYFGPGTRLTVL.

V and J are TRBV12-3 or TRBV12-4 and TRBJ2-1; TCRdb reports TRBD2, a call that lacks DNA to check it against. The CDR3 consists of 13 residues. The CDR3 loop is CASSSRLANEQFF.

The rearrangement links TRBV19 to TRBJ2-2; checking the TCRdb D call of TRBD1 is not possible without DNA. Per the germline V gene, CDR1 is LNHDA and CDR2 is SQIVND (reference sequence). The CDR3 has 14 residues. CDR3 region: CASSTGQGHGELFF.

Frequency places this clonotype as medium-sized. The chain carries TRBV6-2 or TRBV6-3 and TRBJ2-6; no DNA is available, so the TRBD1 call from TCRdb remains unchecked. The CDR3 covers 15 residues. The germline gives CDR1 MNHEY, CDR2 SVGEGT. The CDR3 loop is CASSYIVPGANVLTF.

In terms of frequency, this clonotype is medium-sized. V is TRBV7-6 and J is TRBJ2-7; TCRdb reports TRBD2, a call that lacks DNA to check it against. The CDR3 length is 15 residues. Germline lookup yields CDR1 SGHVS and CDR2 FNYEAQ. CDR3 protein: CASSPNREGSYEQYF.

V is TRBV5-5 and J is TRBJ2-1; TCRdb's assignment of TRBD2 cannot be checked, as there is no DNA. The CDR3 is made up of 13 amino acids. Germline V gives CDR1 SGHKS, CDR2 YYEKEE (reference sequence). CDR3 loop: CASYGGRLHEQFF.

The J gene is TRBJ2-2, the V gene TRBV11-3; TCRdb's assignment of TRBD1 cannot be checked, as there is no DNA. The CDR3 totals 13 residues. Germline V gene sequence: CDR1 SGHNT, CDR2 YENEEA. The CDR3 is CASSRGDTWELFF.

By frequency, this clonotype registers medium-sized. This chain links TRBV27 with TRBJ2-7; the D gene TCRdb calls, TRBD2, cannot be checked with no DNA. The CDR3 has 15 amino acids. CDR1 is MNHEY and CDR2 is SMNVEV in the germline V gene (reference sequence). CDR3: CASSLPPSGRGEQYF.

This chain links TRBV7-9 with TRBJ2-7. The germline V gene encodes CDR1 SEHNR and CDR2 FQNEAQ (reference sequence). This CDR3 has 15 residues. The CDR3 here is CASSLVGRSSYEQYF.

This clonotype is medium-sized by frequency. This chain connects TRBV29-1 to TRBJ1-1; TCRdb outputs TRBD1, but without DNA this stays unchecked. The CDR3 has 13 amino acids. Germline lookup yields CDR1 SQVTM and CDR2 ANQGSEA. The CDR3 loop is CSVKRQGYTEAFF.

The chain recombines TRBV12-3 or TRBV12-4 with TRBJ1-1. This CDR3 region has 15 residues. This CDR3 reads CASSLLATENTEAFF.

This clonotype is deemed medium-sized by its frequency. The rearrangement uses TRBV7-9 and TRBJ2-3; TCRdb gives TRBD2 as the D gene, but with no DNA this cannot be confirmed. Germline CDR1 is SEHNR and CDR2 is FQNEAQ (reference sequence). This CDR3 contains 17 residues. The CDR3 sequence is CASSPSQALAYTDTQYF.

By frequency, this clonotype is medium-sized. The CDR3 loop is CASSTGWRGGYTF. The V gene is TRBV6-1, the J gene TRBJ1-2; the D call of TRBD1 rests on TCRdb alone, since no DNA is present to check it. The CDR3 is made up of 13 amino acids. Looked up from germline, CDR1 is MNHNS and CDR2 is SASEGT.

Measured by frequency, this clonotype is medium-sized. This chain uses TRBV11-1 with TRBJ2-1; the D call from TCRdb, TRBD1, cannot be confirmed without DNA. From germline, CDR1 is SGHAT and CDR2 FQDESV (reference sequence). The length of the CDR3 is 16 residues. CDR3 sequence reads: CASSHGGLSDIDEQFF.

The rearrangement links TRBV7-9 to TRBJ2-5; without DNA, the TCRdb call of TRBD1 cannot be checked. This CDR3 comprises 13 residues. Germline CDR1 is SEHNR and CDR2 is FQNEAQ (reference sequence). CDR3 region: CASSLVGEETQYF.

The CDR3: CASRKLARQPQHF. The chain links TRBV28 to TRBJ1-5. There are 13 residues in the CDR3. Looked up from germline, CDR1 is MDHEN and CDR2 is SYDVKM.

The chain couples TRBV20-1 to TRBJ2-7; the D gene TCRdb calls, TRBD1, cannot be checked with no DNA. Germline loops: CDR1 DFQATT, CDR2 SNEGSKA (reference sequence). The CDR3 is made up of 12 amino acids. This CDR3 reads CSASGMPREQYF.